This T cell receptor beta chain was recovered during a study of blood T cell repertoires in COVID-19 (dated by TCRdb to the early 2020s). For the study in its entirety: Collaborator samples came from the United States, Italy and Spain and covered acute and convalescent phases of COVID-19. The material from the prospective study consisted of cDNA or gDNA derived from T cells, B-cell-depleted T cells, or PBMCs. Sample metadata almost always included a de-identified subject ID, COVID-19 status, age in years and sex. The samples were drawn from the first 160 participants of the ongoing ImmuneRACE study and from 1,254 subjects provided by 6 global collaborators. Where HLA class I and class II types were available, the types were taken from metadata supplied by the sample provider, not from assay-based typing. The repertoires were made available in a free public database intended to serve as a resource for research on the immune response to SARS-CoV-2. The dataset comprised deeply sampled blood TCRbeta repertoires from subjects exposed to, actively infected with, or recovered from COVID-19.

Collaborating institutions collected whole blood in K2EDTA tubes following their own protocols. For TCRbeta analysis, collaborators shipped samples as frozen whole blood, isolated PBMCs, or DNA extracted from either of those sample types. In this sample, this clone turned up a few times. No antigen is known for it. There are no base qualities to consult, and no much larger clone falls within one base. TCRbeta CDR3 regions were amplified from genomic DNA using the immunoSEQ Assay, a bias-controlled multiplex PCR. Processing in the source paper ran as follows. The number of nucleated cells in each sample was estimated from the amplification of reference gene primers within the assay. Sequence reads were collapsed and filtered to measure the absolute abundance of every unique TCRbeta CDR3 rearrangement. For each sample, productive Simpson clonality was calculated as the square root of Simpson's diversity index across productive rearrangements. TCRdb took over this immuneACCESS table, retaining in-frame rearrangements with V and J assigned. Such tables are incomplete; in checked studies, under half of the missing clones stem from an unresolved V gene, and the remainder is unexplained. V, J and clone size are those of that table, while D and trimming were read from the DNA. The sample yields 100,000 or so clones; approximately 84% were counted once. Over 9.5% of the sample goes to the ten largest clones.

Inclusive of the bounding cysteine and phenylalanine, the CDR3 is 14 residues long. Only the CDR3 DNA stays, 42 bases, in frame from base 1. At the junction V is shortened by 5 bases and J by 8 bases; bases outside the gene matches: 8. For CDR1 and CDR2, the germline V gene (reference sequence) lists MNHEY and SMNVEV. Points the paper makes about the study in general: How much clinical and demographic metadata was included differed by source and by participant, and the metadata was provided uncurated.

The material sequenced was peripheral blood. The TCR sequence derives from a man aged 35 to 55 with active or convalescent COVID-19. The sequence links TRBV27 to TRBJ1-1; the central 10 bases match TRBD1. The sequenced DNA: TGTGCCAGCAGTCATAGACAGGGGGCGAGCGAAGCTTTCTTT. It codes for CASSHRQGASEAFF.